This T cell receptor beta chain originates from a study of blood T cell repertoires in COVID-19. Looking at the study overall: From T cells, B-cell-depleted T cells, or PBMCs came the material, which was cDNA or gDNA.

Libraries were prepared by immunoSEQ multiplex PCR; TCRdb keeps only in-frame clonotypes and omits some of them. Of some 180,000 clones detected, roughly 84% appear once; the ten largest clones hold roughly 13%. The CDR3 has 23 residues. This sequence originates from a human donor in a cohort sampled during active COVID-19. The rearrangement links TRBV21-1 to TRBJ2-3; the table calls TRBD1, which could not be checked here. TRBV21-1 is given as a pseudogene. Sequencing input: peripheral blood. Here the CDR3 reads CASSKALLGQGAQNRTSTDTQYF. In DNA, the CDR3 is TGTGCCAGCAGCAAAGCGCTTTTAGGGCAGGGGGCCCAGAATAGAACTAGCACAGATACGCAGTATTTT.